Listed below are T cell receptor beta chains from one sample, sequenced in a study of lymphopenia after photon versus proton radiotherapy. The method was immunoSEQ multiplex PCR; TCRdb's version includes in-frame clones alone and lacks a portion of them. The sample consists of 11,000 to 15,000 clones, approximately 83% of them appearing once. Sample: peripheral blood, taken from a patient treated with photon-based radiotherapy. The receptor set was obtained from a man between 50 and 59 years old with gastric cancer. Each CDR3 is given with its conserved first and last residue. Each record gives: J gene, D gene, V gene, clone size, CDR3 DNA, CDR3 protein. The D gene is left open where the match is weak. For some rows the clone size is stated as once, few or many, or as a class when expanded; others skip it.

TRBJ1-6 | NA | TRBV19 | NA | TGTGCCAGTCAGGAAGGTCAGGGAGCACCCCTCCACTTT | CASQEGQGAPLHF
TRBJ1-1 | NA | TRBV7-2 | NA | TGTGCCAGCAGCGCACCCCTGGGACGCCTGAACACTGAAGCTTTCTTT | CASSAPLGRLNTEAFF
TRBJ2-7 | NA | TRBV5-1 | NA | TGCGCCAGCAGGCGGGCTTTTGGGTCCCACGAGCAGTACTTC | CASRRAFGSHEQYF
TRBJ1-5 | TRBD1 | TRBV2 | NA | TGTGCCAGCTACCGGGACAGGCGGCGAAGTAGCAATCAGCCCCAGCATTTT | CASYRDRRRSSNQPQHF
TRBJ2-4 | NA | TRBV5-1 | NA | TGCGCCAGCAGTAGGGATACGGCCAAAAACATTCAGTACTTC | CASSRDTAKNIQYF
TRBJ2-3 | NA | TRBV2 | NA | TGTGCCAGCAGACGACAGACAGATACGCAGTATTTT | CASRRQTDTQYF
TRBJ2-1 | NA | TRBV11-2 | NA | TGTGCCAGCAGCTCATCGGCGTACAATGAGCAGTTCTTC | CASSSSAYNEQFF
TRBJ2-1 | TRBD2 | TRBV4-3 | NA | TGCGCCAGCAGCCAAGATATCCGAAGCGGGGGGGCTAACAATGAGCAGTTCTTC | CASSQDIRSGGANNEQFF
TRBJ2-1 | TRBD2 | TRBV11-2 | NA | TGTGCCAGCAGCCAGGGACTAGCGGTCTACAATGAGCAGTTCTTC | CASSQGLAVYNEQFF
TRBJ1-2 | NA | TRBV5-6 | few | TGTGCCAGCAGCTTATCTGGGAGTGGCTACACCTTC | CASSLSGSGYTF
TRBJ2-4 | TRBD1 | TRBV2 | NA | TGTGCCAGCCGACAGGGTAACATTCAGTACTTC | CASRQGNIQYF
TRBJ2-1 | NA | TRBV4-1 | NA | TGCGCCAGCAGCCATCCAGGGGGGAGCTCCTACAATGAGCAGTTCTTC | CASSHPGGSSYNEQFF
TRBJ2-6 | TRBD1 | TRBV5-6 | NA | TGTGCCAGCAGCTCCCTGATTATGACAGGGTTAAGTGGGGCCAACGTCCTGACTTTC | CASSSLIMTGLSGANVLTF
TRBJ1-5 | TRBD1 | TRBV5-6 | NA | TGTGCCAGCAGCTTGAGGACAGGGCAGATGCAGCCCCAGCATTTT | CASSLRTGQMQPQHF
TRBJ1-1 | NA | TRBV27 | NA | TGTGCCAGCATAGTGGGGACTGAAGCTTTCTTT | CASIVGTEAFF
TRBJ1-1 | NA | TRBV30 | NA | TGTGCCTGGAGTGTAGGGGGTTGGGGCACTGAAGCTTTCTTT | CAWSVGGWGTEAFF
TRBJ2-6 | NA | TRBV11-2 | NA | TGTGCCAGCAGCTCCCTGGGCAGGGCTGGGGCCAACGTCCTGACTTTC | CASSSLGRAGANVLTF
TRBJ1-2 | TRBD1 | TRBV18 | NA | TGTGCCAGCTCACCGATTGGACAGGGAGGACGTGGCTACACCTTC | CASSPIGQGGRGYTF
TRBJ2-6 | NA | TRBV7-8 | NA | TGTGCCAGCAGCTCAAGGGGTCCTGGGGCCAACGTCCTGACTTTC | CASSSRGPGANVLTF
TRBJ2-1 | NA | TRBV21-1 | once | TGTGCCTCAAGCCGGGGATCCTACAATGAGCAGTTCTTC | CASSRGSYNEQFF
TRBJ1-5 | TRBD1 | TRBV30 | NA | TGTGCCTGGAGTGGGGGACAGAGCAATCAGCCCCAGCATTTT | CAWSGGQSNQPQHF
TRBJ1-1 | NA | TRBV7-9 | NA | TGTGCCAGCAGAACAGGAGGGAACACTGAAGCTTTCTTT | CASRTGGNTEAFF
TRBJ1-2 | NA | TRBV6-6 | NA | TGTGCCAGCAGTTCCGAATATGGCTACACCTTC | CASSSEYGYTF
TRBJ2-7 | NA | TRBV6-6 | NA | TGTGCCAGCAGTTCCAACGGCTACGAGCAGTACTTC | CASSSNGYEQYF
TRBJ1-2 | NA | TRBV7-2 | NA | TGTGCCAGCAGCTTAGGAAGACTCTATGGCTACACCTTC | CASSLGRLYGYTF
TRBJ2-5 | NA | TRBV14 | NA | TGTGCCAGCAGCATGACCCTAGGGCCAGGGGTTTCCCAGTACTTC | CASSMTLGPGVSQYF
TRBJ1-4 | NA | TRBV11-2 | NA | TGTGCCAGCAGCCAGGGTTGGGCTAATGAAAAACTGTTTTTT | CASSQGWANEKLFF
TRBJ1-2 | NA | TRBV6-5 | once | TGTGCCAGCAGAGACGTTATCGCCGGCTACACCTTC | CASRDVIAGYTF